The 18 T cell receptor beta chains presented below share a single source sample, sequenced in a study of Ad26.COV2.S vaccination and SARS-CoV-2 variants. The repertoire was sequenced with immunoSEQ multiplex PCR; TCRdb's copy has only in-frame clones and lacks some. Among 380,000 or so clones listed, approximately 83% were seen once. Treatment meaning: some 20 received Ad26.COV2.S at low or high dose, single or two shots; roughly 5 received placebo; per-sample allocation not given. The study sampled participants on day 63 after the first vaccine or placebo injection. The specimen comprised peripheral blood, sampled in a trial of Ad26.COV2.S vaccine versus placebo. Receptors were obtained from a person between 18 and 59 years old who received the Ad26.COV2.S COVID-19 vaccine or a placebo.

This clone was seen a handful of times. CDR3 sequence (DNA): TGTGCCAGCAGAAGGGGCAATCAGCCCCAGCATTTT. Protein product: CASRRGNQPQHF. V is TRBV6-5 and J is TRBJ1-5; D is unresolved. Trimming left V 6 bases short and J 2 bases short, with 5 bases between. The CDR3 runs 12 residues. From germline, CDR1 is MNHEY and CDR2 SVGAGI.

J is TRBJ1-4 and V is TRBV7-2; D is undetermined. CDR1 and CDR2 from the germline V gene are SGHTA and FQGNSA. The CDR3 has 15 residues. Deletions cut 0 bases from V and 7 bases from J, with 12 bases between. The CDR3 nucleotides are TGTGCCAGCAGCTTAGCCTTGGTGGGAGGTGAAAAACTGTTTTTT. Its protein is CASSLALVGGEKLFF. The complete variable domain, with remaining parts taken from reference TRBV7-2 and TRBJ1-4, reads GAGVSQSPSNKVTEKGKDVELRCDPISGHTALYWYRQSLGQGLEFLIYFQGNSAPDKSGLPSDRFSAERTGGSVSTLTIQRTQQEDSAVYLCASSLALVGGEKLFFGSGTQLSVL.

The chain couples TRBV6-5 to TRBJ1-6, with no clear D. Germline-derived CDR1 and CDR2 are MNHEY and SVGAGI. Between the trimmed V and J ends, which lost 0 bases and 10 bases, there was a span of 16 bases. The CDR3 covers 16 residues. The CDR3 DNA reads TGTGCCAGCAGTTACTCGAATGTTGGCGTTTTGTCACCCCTCCACTTT. Protein product: CASSYSNVGVLSPLHF.

This sequence joins TRBV6-5 and TRBJ2-7; D unclear. This CDR3 comprises 14 residues. Looked up from germline, CDR1 is MNHEY and CDR2 is SVGAGI. V was pared by 0 bases and J by 2 bases, with 8 bases between. The CDR3, as DNA: TGTGCCAGCAGTTACTCGAGAGCAGCCTACGAGCAGTACTTC. Translated, it gives CASSYSRAAYEQYF.

The V gene is TRBV5-6, the J gene TRBJ2-7; unclear D gene. V was pared by 3 bases and J by 5 bases, with 12 bases between. Germline assignment: CDR1 SGHDT and CDR2 YYEEEE. The CDR3 is 13 residues long. CDR3 DNA sequence: TGTGCCAGCAGCTGGACCCCTTTACACGAGCAGTACTTC. Translated: CASSWTPLHEQYF.

This clone showed up just once. The gene calls are TRBV11-3 and TRBJ1-3, with D tentatively TRBD1 (6 bases). The CDR3 length is 14 residues. The V gene lost 3 bases and the J gene lost 2 bases, with 8 bases spanning the gap. CDR1 and CDR2 from the germline V gene are SGHNT and YENEEA. For the CDR3, the DNA is TGTGCCAGCAGCTTGGGGACAACTGGAAACACCATATATTTT. This codes for CASSLGTTGNTIYF.

CDR3 bases: TGTGCCAGCCGGGAGGGGTCGGGAAACACCATATATTTT. This codes for CASREGSGNTIYF. The chain has TRBV7-9 and TRBJ1-3; possibly TRBD1 for D (5 bases). The V and J ends lost 8 bases and 4 bases respectively, with 12 bases between them. The CDR3 totals 13 residues. CDR1 and CDR2 (germline): SEHNR, FQNEAQ (reference sequence). Drawing the rest from reference TRBV7-9 and TRBJ1-3, the complete variable domain is DTGVSQNPRHKITKRGQNVTFRCDPISEHNRLYWYRQTLGQGPEFLTYFQNEAQLEKSRLLSDRFSAERPKGSFSTLEIQRTEQGDSAMYLCASREGSGNTIYFGEGSWLTVV.

The CDR3 DNA is TGTGCCAGCAGCGGCCCCGCGCGAATGAGCTCCTACGAGCAGTACTTC. This codes for CASSGPARMSSYEQYF. J is TRBJ2-7 and V is TRBV28, with unresolved D. The CDR3 totals 16 residues. Trimming removed 6 bases at V and 0 bases at J, with 18 bases between. Germline V gene data show CDR1 as MDHEN and CDR2 as SYDVKM.

This CDR3 is CASSLGWGQGSEKLFF. The CDR3, as DNA: TGTGCCAGCAGCCTTGGCTGGGGACAGGGCTCCGAAAAACTGTTTTTT. This chain uses TRBV13 with TRBJ1-4; 9 bases map to TRBD1. The CDR3 consists of 16 residues. Germline V gene lookup returns CDR1 PRHDT and CDR2 FYEKMQ (reference sequence). V lost 5 bases to trimming and J lost 8 bases; unmatched junction nucleotides: 12.

This clone was picked up one time. The V gene is TRBV11-3, the J gene TRBJ1-1; 8 bases map to TRBD1. Looked up from germline, CDR1 is SGHNT and CDR2 is YENEEA. J was trimmed by 4 bases and V by 5 bases; bases with no gene match: 6. The CDR3 spans 14 residues. CDR3 nucleotide sequence: TGTGCCAGCAGCCCCTTGGACAGGGCCACTGAAGCTTTCTTT. Translated: CASSPLDRATEAFF.

This chain connects TRBV7-2 to TRBJ2-7; 8 bases map to TRBD1. Trimming removed 5 bases from V and 5 bases from J; junction bases left unmatched: 11. This CDR3 is 15 amino acids long. The V gene's germline CDR1 is SGHTA and CDR2 FQGNSA. CDR3 sequence reads: CASSLVWDRNHEQYF. For the CDR3, the DNA is TGTGCCAGCAGCCTCGTTTGGGACAGGAACCACGAGCAGTACTTC.

This sequence joins TRBV27 and TRBJ2-7; 10 nucleotides match TRBD2. This CDR3 contains 13 residues. Germline assignment: CDR1 MNHEY and CDR2 SMNVEV (reference sequence). V was clipped by 4 bases and J by 3 bases; unmatched bases: 0. The CDR3 protein is CASSWTSGYEQYF. The DNA for the CDR3 is TGTGCCAGCAGTTGGACTAGCGGCTACGAGCAGTACTTC.

The chain recombines TRBV5-4 with TRBJ2-3; 9 bases align to TRBD1. The ends lost 4 bases at V and 2 bases at J; junction bases unmatched: 8. This CDR3 has 16 residues. Germline V gene lookup returns CDR1 SGHNT and CDR2 YYREEE (reference sequence). In nucleotides, the CDR3 is TGTGCCAGCAGCGGGGCAACAGGGGGCCTCACAGATACGCAGTATTTT. It translates to CASSGATGGLTDTQYF.

The rearrangement joins TRBV7-9 to TRBJ2-7; D is undetermined. There are 14 residues in the CDR3. Germline assignment: CDR1 SEHNR and CDR2 FQNEAQ (reference sequence). V was clipped by 0 bases and J by 3 bases, with 9 bases between them. CDR3 DNA sequence: TGTGCCAGCAGCTTAGCGCAGGCTTTCTACGAGCAGTACTTC. This codes for CASSLAQAFYEQYF.

The rearrangement links TRBV5-1 to TRBJ2-7; D assignment may be TRBD1 or TRBD2 (5 bases each). The V and J ends lost 4 bases and 3 bases respectively, with 23 bases between them. CDR3 length equals 17 residues. Germline assignment: CDR1 SGHRS and CDR2 YFSETQ. The CDR3 DNA follows: TGCGCCAGCAGCAAGGGGACGAGGACGGGACCCCTCTACGAGCAGTACTTC. It yields the protein CASSKGTRTGPLYEQYF.

The gene calls are TRBV7-7 and TRBJ2-5; possible D gene TRBD2, 5 bases. V was shortened by 4 bases and J by 6 bases, with 21 bases between the two germline ends. This CDR3 spans 16 amino acids. CDR1 is SSHAT, CDR2 FNYEAQ, per germline (reference sequence). The CDR3 DNA follows: TGTGCCAGCAGCTACGGCAATAGGTATCCCGGGAAGACCCAGTACTTC. Its protein is CASSYGNRYPGKTQYF.

The V and J genes are TRBV19 and TRBJ2-7, with D possibly matching TRBD1 (6 bases). The CDR3 has 17 residues. Germline values: CDR1 LNHDA, CDR2 SQIVND (reference sequence). V was shortened by 8 bases and J by 3 bases, with 26 bases between the two germline ends. This chain's CDR3 is CASGRGNPKLRFYEQYF. In DNA form, the CDR3 reads TGTGCCAGTGGTAGGGGGAACCCTAAGCTTAGATTCTACGAGCAGTACTTC.

This chain joins TRBV9 and TRBJ2-1, with D possibly being TRBD1 (5 bases). The germline gives CDR1 SGDLS, CDR2 YYNGEE. Trimming left V 4 bases short and J 6 bases short, with 11 bases between. The length of the CDR3 is 13 residues. The CDR3 reads CASSTLGVNEQFF. CDR3 nucleotide sequence: TGTGCCAGCAGCACCTTAGGGGTCAATGAGCAGTTCTTC.